A selection of T cell receptor beta chains follows, all from one sample in a study of memory B cells and T cells in multiple sclerosis. Their recognized antigens are unknown. Some clones are missing from TCRdb's copy, which holds only in-frame ones; the method was immunoSEQ multiplex PCR. The sample has around 50,000 clones; approximately 80% are singletons. The sequenced sample was PBMCs from blood kept in culture. Receptors were obtained from a human donor with multiple sclerosis. Both conserved end residues are part of each CDR3. A D gene is named only where the DNA matches it firmly. The size field is filled for only some rows; it gives once, few, many or a size class.

NA	NA	TRBJ2-7	TRBV5-1	TGCGCCAGCAGCTCCAACCCCGGCTACGAGCAGTACTTC	CASSSNPGYEQYF
TRBD1	once	TRBJ1-1	TRBV5-1	TGCGCCAGCACCGGACAGGGAGGGTCGAACACTGAAGCTTTCTTT	CASTGQGGSNTEAFF
NA	NA	TRBJ2-2	TRBV5-4	TGTGCCAGCAGCTATGGACAGTTGAACACCGGGGAGCTGTTTTTT	CASSYGQLNTGELFF
NA	once	TRBJ2-7	TRBV28	TGTGCCAGCAGTTTAGCGGGGACCGAGCAGTACTTC	CASSLAGTEQYF
TRBD1	NA	TRBJ1-5	TRBV30	TGTGCCTGGAGTGGGACAGGGGGCAATCAGCCCCAGCATTTT	CAWSGTGGNQPQHF
NA	NA	TRBJ1-2	TRBV30	TGTGCCTGGACGAATATCTATGGCTACACCTTC	CAWTNIYGYTF
NA	NA	TRBJ1-1	TRBV12-2	TGTGCAAGTCGCTCTAGAGGGACAGGGGACAACACTGAAGCTTTCTTT	CASRSRGTGDNTEAFF
TRBD1	once	TRBJ2-2	TRBV7-2	TGTGCCAGCAGCCGCGACAGGGGAAGAACCGGGGAGCTGTTTTTT	CASSRDRGRTGELFF
TRBD2	NA	TRBJ2-1	TRBV9	TGTGCCAGCAGCGTGCGGGGGTCGGGCAATGAGCAGTTCTTC	CASSVRGSGNEQFF
NA	NA	TRBJ1-1	TRBV18	TGTGCCAGCTCACTCGGGGGGGTTGGGAACACTGAAGCTTTCTTT	CASSLGGVGNTEAFF
NA	NA	TRBJ2-5	TRBV4-1	TGCGCCAGCAGCCAAGCGTTTCAGGGGAGTGACGAGACCCAGTACTTC	CASSQAFQGSDETQYF
NA	once	TRBJ1-5	TRBV7-2	TGTGCCAGCAGCTCCGACACTTATCAGCCCCAGCATTTT	CASSSDTYQPQHF
TRBD2	NA	TRBJ2-3	TRBV7-2	TGTGCCAGCAGCTCTCGGACTAGTGGAGATACGCAGTATTTT	CASSSRTSGDTQYF
TRBD1	NA	TRBJ1-6	TRBV19	TGTGCCACGGGGACAGGGGGTAATTCACCCCTCCACTTT	CATGTGGNSPLHF
TRBD1	NA	TRBJ2-7	TRBV29-1	TGCAGCGTCCGGGAGACAGGGGGATACGAGCAGTACTTC	CSVRETGGYEQYF
NA	NA	TRBJ2-1	TRBV27	TGTGCCAGCAGTGCCACCCCCGGGCCCTACAATGAGCAGTTCTTC	CASSATPGPYNEQFF
TRBD1	NA	TRBJ1-1	TRBV4-3	TGCGCCAGCCGATCGACAGGGGTTACTGAAGCTTTCTTT	CASRSTGVTEAFF
NA	NA	TRBJ1-1	TRBV18	TGTGCCAGCTCACCACCTCCCAGGGACCCTGAAGCTTTCTTT	CASSPPPRDPEAFF
NA	NA	TRBJ1-2	TRBV20-1	TGCAGTGCCACCCTGCGGGGAGGCTACACCTTC	CSATLRGGYTF
TRBD1	NA	TRBJ1-2	TRBV18	TGTGCCAGCTCACCGACAGGGGAATCTAACTATGGCTACACCTTC	CASSPTGESNYGYTF
NA	once	TRBJ1-1	TRBV5-1	TGCGCCAGCAGTCTGGCGGGAAGAGCTTTCTTT	CASSLAGRAFF
TRBD1	NA	TRBJ1-2	TRBV28	TGTGCCAGCAGTTGGACGACAGGGAGCGGTCGCTACTATGGCTACACCTTC	CASSWTTGSGRYYGYTF
TRBD2	NA	TRBJ2-3	TRBV2	TGTGCCAGCAGTAATTCGGCTAGCGGATACACAGATACGCAGTATTTT	CASSNSASGYTDTQYF
NA	NA	TRBJ1-2	TRBV2	TGTGCCAGCAGTGGGGTAGGAAATGGCTACACCTTC	CASSGVGNGYTF
TRBD1	NA	TRBJ1-5	TRBV5-6	TGTGCCAGCAGCTTGGGACAGGGCCGGGTCAATCAGCCCCAGCATTTT	CASSLGQGRVNQPQHF
NA	NA	TRBJ1-5	TRBV5-6	TGTGCCAGCAGCCCCGCAGGGAGCAATCAGCCCCAGCATTTT	CASSPAGSNQPQHF
TRBD1	NA	TRBJ1-5	TRBV4-2	TGTGCCAGCAGCCGAACGGGACAGGGAAGCAATCAGCCCCAGCATTTT	CASSRTGQGSNQPQHF
TRBD1	NA	TRBJ1-1	TRBV28	TGTGCCAGCAATTTCCAGACAGGGATCGCTGAAGCTTTCTTT	CASNFQTGIAEAFF
NA	few	TRBJ2-7	TRBV7-9	TGTGCCAGCAGCCCTCCGGACTCTGCCTTTTACGAGCAGTACTTC	CASSPPDSAFYEQYF
NA	once	TRBJ1-1	TRBV9	TGTGCCAGCAGCGTAGAGGGGTCGAACACTGAAGCTTTCTTT	CASSVEGSNTEAFF
NA	NA	TRBJ1-1	TRBV5-1	TGCGCCAGCAGCTTCGGTGATGAGGTCACTGAAGCTTTCTTT	CASSFGDEVTEAFF
TRBD1	NA	TRBJ2-1	TRBV4-1	TGCGCCAGCAGCCAAGAACTAATGGGACAGGGGGCCTACAATGAGCAGTTCTTC	CASSQELMGQGAYNEQFF
NA	NA	TRBJ1-5	TRBV28	TGTGCCAGCAGGCTGGGGGGTAATAGCAATCAGCCCCAGCATTTT	CASRLGGNSNQPQHF
NA	few	TRBJ2-7	TRBV18	TGTGCCAGCTCACCACTCGTCGCCAGAACCTACGAGCAGTACTTC	CASSPLVARTYEQYF
NA	NA	TRBJ1-5	TRBV9	TGTGCCAGCAGCGTAGGGAGGATAGATCAGCCCCAGCATTTT	CASSVGRIDQPQHF
TRBD1	NA	TRBJ2-2	TRBV4-3	TGCGCCAGCAGCCAAGGGGACAGAGATACCGGGGAGCTGTTTTTT	CASSQGDRDTGELFF
NA	NA	TRBJ1-1	TRBV9	TGTGCCAGCAGCGTCGGTAACGCGAACACTGAAGCTTTCTTT	CASSVGNANTEAFF
NA	NA	TRBJ1-6	TRBV7-8	TGTGCCAGCAGCTTAGGGGGGAGGATGTTGAATTCACCCCTCCACTTT	CASSLGGRMLNSPLHF
NA	NA	TRBJ1-2	TRBV27	TGTGCCAGCAGTGAGGTGCAGGGAGGTGTGAACTATGGCTACACCTTC	CASSEVQGGVNYGYTF